This T cell receptor (beta chain) was identified during a study of technical replicates of blood from a handful of donors. Produced via immunoSEQ multiplex PCR; TCRdb's table is partial and in-frame only. The sample includes 84,000 or so clones, 85% to 95% seen only once; the top ten take 0.25%. CDR3 length equals 13 residues. CDR1 is GTSNPN and CDR2 is SVGIG in the germline V gene (reference sequence). V was shortened by 4 bases and J by 2 bases, with 8 bases between the two germline ends. Material for sequencing was T cells isolated from PBMCs. The rearrangement joins TRBV30 to TRBJ2-2, with D unresolved. The receptor's source is a human donor in good health. CDR3 bases: TGTGCCTGGACCAAGACTAACACCGGGGAGCTGTTTTTT. Protein sequence: CAWTKTNTGELFF.